This entry lists 14 T cell receptor beta chains sequenced from one sample in a study of beta chain features in type 1 diabetes. As every portion of the isolated RNA was reverse transcribed, the sequencing read expressed TCRB transcripts. Some clones are missing from TCRdb's copy, which holds only in-frame ones; the method was immunoSEQ multiplex PCR. The table includes 130,000 or so clones, approximately 9.8% detected once. Sequencing used central memory CD4+ T cells from blood. All receptors come from a woman in her thirties or forties in good health.

The chain couples TRBV18 to TRBJ1-6; 9 nucleotides align to TRBD1. The CDR3 extends over 15 amino acids. The V segment lost 3 bases and the J segment 10 bases; nucleotides outside the gene matches: 7. Germline assignment: CDR1 KGHSH and CDR2 LQKENI. As DNA, the CDR3 is TGTGCCAGCTCACCGGGACAGGGTCGAGGATCACCCCTCCACTTT. This gives the protein CASSPGQGRGSPLHF.

This clone was detected only a few times. This rearrangement joins TRBV7-2 to TRBJ2-3; D call uncertain. Germline V gene sequence: CDR1 SGHTA, CDR2 FQGNSA. Trimming shortened V by 5 bases and J by 3 bases, and 6 bases separated the two germline ends. The CDR3 is 12 residues long. CDR3 DNA sequence: TGTGCCAGCAGCCTAAGTACAGATACGCAGTATTTT. It codes for CASSLSTDTQYF.

This chain links TRBV19 with TRBJ2-1, with 7 bases aligning to TRBD1. The germline V gene has CDR1 LNHDA and CDR2 SQIVND (reference sequence). The CDR3 sequence is 14 residues long. The V gene end was trimmed by 4 bases and the J gene end by 6 bases; junction bases not matched to a gene: 6. Written as DNA, the CDR3 is TGTGCCAGTAGTACGGACAGGACTCTCAATGAGCAGTTCTTC. Encoded protein: CASSTDRTLNEQFF.

This chain joins TRBV19 and TRBJ2-4; D is ambiguous. V lost 6 bases, J lost 1 base, and 13 bases lay in between. The germline V gene has CDR1 LNHDA and CDR2 SQIVND (reference sequence). The CDR3 runs 15 residues. This CDR3 is CASRKTNSAKNIQYF. DNA for the CDR3: TGTGCCAGTAGGAAGACAAATTCCGCCAAAAACATTCAGTACTTC.

This clone was recorded at least ten times. This chain connects TRBV5-6 to TRBJ2-3; D not resolved. Germline loops: CDR1 SGHDT, CDR2 YYEEEE. The length of the CDR3 is 12 residues. With 3 bases removed from V and 6 bases from J, the gap between germline ends came to 8 bases. CDR3 DNA: TGTGCCAGCAGCTCGGTGAGGGATACGCAGTATTTT. Translation gives CASSSVRDTQYF.

This clone was seen a handful of times. The chain's CDR3 is CASSPDEAYGYTF. As DNA, the CDR3 is TGTGCCAGCAGCCCCGACGAGGCCTATGGCTACACCTTC. The J gene is TRBJ1-2, the V gene TRBV11-2; D remains unclear. V was shortened by 5 bases and J by 4 bases, with 11 bases between the two germline ends. Germline V CDR1 and CDR2: SGHAT, FQNNGV. The CDR3 is 13 residues long. Together with reference TRBV11-2 and TRBJ1-2, the CDR3 gives the full variable domain: EAGVAQSPRYKIIEKRQSVAFWCNPISGHATLYWYQQILGQGPKLLIQFQNNGVVDDSQLPKDRFSAERLKGVDSTLKIQPAKLEDSAVYLCASSPDEAYGYTFGSGTRLTVV.

This clone has a handful of counts. This rearrangement joins TRBV5-4 to TRBJ2-3, with 11 positions matching TRBD2. CDR1 is SGHNT, CDR2 YYREEE, per germline (reference sequence). This CDR3 has 17 residues. The V gene end was trimmed by 8 bases and the J gene end by 1 base; junction bases not matched to a gene: 12. As DNA, the CDR3 is TGTGCCAGTAAACTAGCGGGGGCGCCTCCGCGCACAGATACGCAGTATTTT. This sequence encodes CASKLAGAPPRTDTQYF.

The V gene is TRBV11-2, the J gene TRBJ1-2; no firm D call. The CDR3 totals 12 residues. Per germline, CDR1 SGHAT and CDR2 FQNNGV. With 0 bases removed from V and 4 bases from J, the gap between germline ends came to 3 bases. Here the CDR3 DNA reads TGTGCCAGCAGCTTAGACAGCTATGGCTACACCTTC. Encoded protein: CASSLDSYGYTF.

The sample holds a few counts of this clone. This chain connects TRBV7-2 to TRBJ1-6; 9 nucleotides match TRBD1. CDR3 length equals 15 residues. CDR1 and CDR2 from the germline V gene are SGHTA and FQGNSA. J lost 9 bases, V lost 5 bases, and 8 bases had no gene match. The DNA of the CDR3 is TGTGCCAGCAGCGACTCAGGGACAGGGTTTTCACCCCTCCACTTT. This translates into CASSDSGTGFSPLHF.

The rearrangement uses TRBV11-3 and TRBJ1-6; no definite D call. This CDR3 comprises 13 residues. The V gene lost 5 bases and the J gene lost 7 bases, with 9 bases spanning the gap. From germline, CDR1 is SGHNT and CDR2 YENEEA. The CDR3 coding sequence is TGTGCCAGCAGCACTTCTCGAAATTCACCCCTCCACTTT. Residues: CASSTSRNSPLHF. The complete variable domain, with remaining parts taken from reference TRBV11-3 and TRBJ1-6, reads EAGVVQSPRYKIIEKKQPVAFWCNPISGHNTLYWYLQNLGQGPELLIRYENEEAVDDSQLPKDRFSAERLKGVDSTLKIQPAELGDSAVYLCASSTSRNSPLHFGNGTRLTVT.

The chain employs TRBV5-6 and TRBJ1-5; the match to TRBD1 covers 7 bases. The CDR3 covers 15 residues. The junction had 5 bases not matched to a gene; V was cut back by 0 bases and J by 5 bases. The V gene's germline CDR1 is SGHDT and CDR2 YYEEEE. The CDR3 reads CASSLGVDRDQPQHF. The DNA for the CDR3 is TGTGCCAGCAGCTTGGGGGTCGACAGGGATCAGCCCCAGCATTTT.

The chain links TRBV7-8 to TRBJ2-1; 7 nucleotides match TRBD1. Germline V gives CDR1 SGHVS, CDR2 FQNEAQ. J lost 3 bases, V lost 4 bases, and 15 bases had no gene match. This CDR3 contains 18 residues. CDR3 amino acids: CASSSPLMRGGIYNEQFF. CDR3 nucleotides: TGTGCCAGCAGCTCCCCGCTAATGAGAGGGGGCATCTACAATGAGCAGTTCTTC.

This clone was observed a handful of times. The chain has TRBV6-5 and TRBJ2-5, with 9 bases fitting TRBD2. J was trimmed by 3 bases and V by 4 bases; bases with no gene match: 6. Germline CDR1 is MNHEY and CDR2 is SVGAGI. This CDR3 region has 15 residues. The DNA for the CDR3 is TGTGCCAGCAGTTCCCCGACTAGCGGAGAAGAGACCCAGTACTTC. Its translation is CASSSPTSGEETQYF.

The chain has TRBV27 and TRBJ2-3; D gene uncertain. Germline V CDR1 and CDR2: MNHEY, SMNVEV (reference sequence). This CDR3 is built from 13 residues. Trimming pared 10 bases from V and 0 bases from J, leaving 11 bases between. CDR3 protein: CATRSSSTDTQYF. The CDR3 DNA reads TGTGCCACCAGGAGTTCTAGCACAGATACGCAGTATTTT.